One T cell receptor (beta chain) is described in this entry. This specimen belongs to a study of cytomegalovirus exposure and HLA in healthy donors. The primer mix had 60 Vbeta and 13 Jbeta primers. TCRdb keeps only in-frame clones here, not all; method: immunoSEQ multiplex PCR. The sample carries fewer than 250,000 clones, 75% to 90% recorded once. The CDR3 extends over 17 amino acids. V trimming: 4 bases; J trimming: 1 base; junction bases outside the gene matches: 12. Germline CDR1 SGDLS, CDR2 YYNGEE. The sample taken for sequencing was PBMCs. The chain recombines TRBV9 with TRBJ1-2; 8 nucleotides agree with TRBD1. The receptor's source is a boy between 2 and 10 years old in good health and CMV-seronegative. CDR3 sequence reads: CASSPSNRGSLNYGYTF. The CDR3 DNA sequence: TGTGCCAGCAGCCCGAGCAACAGGGGGTCCCTTAACTATGGCTACACCTTC. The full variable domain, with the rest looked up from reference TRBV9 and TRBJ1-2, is DSGVTQTPKHLITATGQRVTLRCSPRSGDLSVYWYQQSLDQGLQFLIQYYNGEERAKGNILERFSAQQFPDLHSELNLSSLELGDSALYFCASSPSNRGSLNYGYTFGSGTRLTVV.